The T cell receptor beta chain under discussion was sequenced for a study of radiotherapy plus CTLA-4 blockade in lung cancer. Broader study findings: Tumor-origin TCR clones grew in blood after radiotherapy plus ipilimumab.

Germline V gives CDR1 SGHDN, CDR2 FVKESK. This CDR3 spans 16 amino acids. V lost 6 bases to trimming and J lost 8 bases, with 23 bases between them. The protocol was immunoSEQ multiplex PCR, while the TCRdb copy is restricted to in-frame clones and leaves out a portion. Of around 82,000 clones in the sample, under 90% are singletons; the top ten hold 0.79%. Note on this clone: Its antigen is not identified.

Chemo-refractory metastatic non-small-cell lung cancer patients underwent focal radiation alongside CTLA-4 blockade with ipilimumab. The chain recombines TRBV14 with TRBJ1-3, with D possibly matching TRBD1 (6 bases). This sequence originates from a human donor with non-small cell lung cancer who had stable disease on radiotherapy plus ipilimumab. Sequencing was performed on peripheral blood, taken from a patient treated with radiotherapy plus ipilimumab. CDR3 residues: CASSFRRGRPVDTIYF. CDR3 nucleotide sequence: TGTGCCAGCAGTTTCCGACGGGGGCGTCCTGTTGACACCATATATTTT.